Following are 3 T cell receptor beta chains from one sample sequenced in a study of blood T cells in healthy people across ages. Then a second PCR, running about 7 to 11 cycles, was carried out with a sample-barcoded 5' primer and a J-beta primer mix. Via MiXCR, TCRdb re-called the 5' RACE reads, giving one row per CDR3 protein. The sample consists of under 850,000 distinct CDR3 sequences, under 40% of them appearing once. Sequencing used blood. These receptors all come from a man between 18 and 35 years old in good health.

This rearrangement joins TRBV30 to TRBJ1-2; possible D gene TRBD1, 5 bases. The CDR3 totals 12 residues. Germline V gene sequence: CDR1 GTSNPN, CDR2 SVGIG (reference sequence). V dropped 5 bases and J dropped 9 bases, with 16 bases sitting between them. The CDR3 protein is CAWSAGRDSYTF. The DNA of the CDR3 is TGTGCCTGGTCCGCCGGCAGGGATAGCTACACCTTC.

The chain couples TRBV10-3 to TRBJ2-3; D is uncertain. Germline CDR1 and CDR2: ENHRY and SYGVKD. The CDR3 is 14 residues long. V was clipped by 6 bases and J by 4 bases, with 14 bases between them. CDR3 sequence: CAIRGLGPPDTQYF. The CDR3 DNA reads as TGTGCCATCAGAGGCCTAGGGCCCCCAGATACGCAGTATTTT.

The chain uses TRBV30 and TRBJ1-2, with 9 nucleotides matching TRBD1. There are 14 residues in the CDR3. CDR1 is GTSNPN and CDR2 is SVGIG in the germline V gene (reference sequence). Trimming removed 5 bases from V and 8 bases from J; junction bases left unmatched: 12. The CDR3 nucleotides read TGTGCCTGGGTCCGGGACAGGGTCAACCGGGGCTACACCTTC. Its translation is CAWVRDRVNRGYTF.